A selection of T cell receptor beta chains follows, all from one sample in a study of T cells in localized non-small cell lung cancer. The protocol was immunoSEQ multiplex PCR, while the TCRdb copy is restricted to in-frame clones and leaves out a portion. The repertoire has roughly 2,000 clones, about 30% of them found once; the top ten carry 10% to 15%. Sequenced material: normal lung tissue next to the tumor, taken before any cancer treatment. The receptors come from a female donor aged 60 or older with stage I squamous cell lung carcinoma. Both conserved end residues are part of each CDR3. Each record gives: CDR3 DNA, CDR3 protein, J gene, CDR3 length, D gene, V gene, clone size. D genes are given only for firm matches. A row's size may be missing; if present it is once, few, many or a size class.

DNA: TGCGCCAGCAGCCAAGCGGCTAGCGGGGTGTCAGATACGCAGTATTTT
CDR3: CASSQAASGVSDTQYF
J: TRBJ2-3
length: 16
D: TRBD2
V: TRBV4-1
size: .

DNA: TGCGCCAGCAGCACTAGCGGGACACGGACAGATACGCAGTATTTT
CDR3: CASSTSGTRTDTQYF
J: TRBJ2-3
length: 15
D: TRBD2
V: TRBV5-1
size: .

DNA: TGTGCCAGCAGCCGAGTACCGGGACAGGGGGTGACTGAAGCTTTCTTT
CDR3: CASSRVPGQGVTEAFF
J: TRBJ1-1
length: 16
D: TRBD1
V: TRBV28
size: .

DNA: TGTGCCAGCAGTGACGGGGGTGAGCGAAACATTCAGTACTTC
CDR3: CASSDGGERNIQYF
J: TRBJ2-4
length: 14
D: .
V: TRBV6-8
size: large

DNA: TGTGCCAGTACACCGAGTATAGCGTCCGCCGGGGAGCTGTTTTTT
CDR3: CASTPSIASAGELFF
J: TRBJ2-2
length: 15
D: .
V: TRBV19
size: .

DNA: TGTGCCAGCATCCCAGCGGGACTAGCGGGCGTGGATACGCAGTATTTT
CDR3: CASIPAGLAGVDTQYF
J: TRBJ2-3
length: 16
D: TRBD2
V: TRBV7-1
size: .

DNA: TGTGCCAGCAGCTTGGATCCAGCTAGTATGAACACTGAAGCTTTCTTT
CDR3: CASSLDPASMNTEAFF
J: TRBJ1-1
length: 16
D: .
V: TRBV11-3
size: .

DNA: TGTGCCTGGAGTGAACATGAGACCCAGTACTTC
CDR3: CAWSEHETQYF
J: TRBJ2-5
length: 11
D: .
V: TRBV30
size: once

DNA: TGTGCCAGCAGTTACTCGAGAGGTCCCGGGGTCACTGAAGCTTTCTTT
CDR3: CASSYSRGPGVTEAFF
J: TRBJ1-1
length: 16
D: .
V: TRBV6-8
size: .

DNA: TGTGCCAGCAGCCGGGTGGGGCGCGGTTCACCCCTCCACTTT
CDR3: CASSRVGRGSPLHF
J: TRBJ1-6
length: 14
D: .
V: TRBV9
size: .

DNA: TGTGCCAGCAGCTACGAGCCAGTGAGCTCTGGAAACACCATATATTTT
CDR3: CASSYEPVSSGNTIYF
J: TRBJ1-3
length: 16
D: .
V: TRBV16
size: .

DNA: TGTGCCAGCAGTGAACACCCTACCAGCGGGAGCAACGAGCAGTACTTC
CDR3: CASSEHPTSGSNEQYF
J: TRBJ2-7
length: 16
D: TRBD2
V: TRBV9
size: few

DNA: TGTGCCAGCAGTGAACCAGCCAAGGGATACAATGAGCAGTTCTTC
CDR3: CASSEPAKGYNEQFF
J: TRBJ2-1
length: 15
D: .
V: TRBV25-1
size: .

DNA: TGTGCCAGCAGCACCTCTAGCGGGGGTAACAATGAGCAGTTCTTC
CDR3: CASSTSSGGNNEQFF
J: TRBJ2-1
length: 15
D: TRBD2
V: TRBV11-3
size: medium-sized

DNA: TGTGCCAGCTCACATGGGACAGGGAGTTCGGGCTATGGCTACACCTTC
CDR3: CASSHGTGSSGYGYTF
J: TRBJ1-2
length: 16
D: TRBD1
V: TRBV18
size: .

DNA: TGTGCCAGTATCCCCCGGGGCTCTGGAAACACCATATATTTT
CDR3: CASIPRGSGNTIYF
J: TRBJ1-3
length: 14
D: .
V: TRBV19
size: .

DNA: TGTGCCAGCAGTTTGGGTTACTCTGGAAACACCATATATTTT
CDR3: CASSLGYSGNTIYF
J: TRBJ1-3
length: 14
D: .
V: TRBV28
size: .

DNA: TGTGCCAGCAGTGAAGCGGGACCGGCGCCCCAGCATTTT
CDR3: CASSEAGPAPQHF
J: TRBJ1-5
length: 13
D: .
V: TRBV6-1
size: few